The present T cell receptor (beta chain) was sequenced within a study of molecular identifiers for immune sequencing clone quantification. Whole-study results and caveats: Clones above 20 RNA copies held over 99% of effector molecules, under 1% in naive cells.

The CDR3 extends over 14 amino acids. The junction had 6 bases not matched to a gene; V was cut back by 3 bases and J by 6 bases. Germline V gene data show CDR1 as SGHRS and CDR2 as YFSETQ. The naive CD8 libraries originated from between roughly 18,000 and 1,000,000 sorted cells and drew on 10%, 30% or 50% RNA. Naive CD8 T cell sorting was performed on the CD8+CD4-CCR7+CD45RA+ phenotype. This clonotype came up a few times. Antigen specificity is unknown. TCRdb recomputed calls from the PCR reads with MiXCR, one row per CDR3 protein. The profile shows just under 650,000 distinct CDR3 sequences, around 20% of them singletons.

The rearrangement joins TRBV5-1 to TRBJ2-7; 10 nucleotides align to TRBD1. This TCR came from a human donor in good health. Some libraries in this study had Jurkat cell RNA spiked in. Sample: naive CD8+ T cells from blood, with Jurkat cell RNA spiked in. As for subset: FACS-sorted CD8+CD4-CCR7+CD45RA+ naive T cells. The CDR3 sequence: CASSYRDRGSEQYF. The CDR3 DNA follows: TGCGCCAGCAGCTACCGGGACAGGGGTAGCGAGCAGTACTTC.